The clone carrying this T cell receptor (beta chain) was seen more than once but under ten times. The antigen is undetermined. The source of the sample is a study of T cells in Graves' hyperthyroidism and ophthalmopathy. Study-wide results and caveats: Ophthalmopathy was told apart from stable hyperthyroidism by a 13 V-J model.

The source material, RNA transcripts, was used to amplify TCR beta CDR3 regions. HTBI primers drove first-round RT-PCR of the TCR CDR3. A single record per CDR3 protein comes from TCRdb applying MiXCR to the multiplex PCR reads. The sample shows 350,000 to 500,000 distinct CDR3 sequences, approximately 15% of them seen only once. CDR3 length: 14 amino acids. The V and J ends lost 1 base and 6 bases respectively, with 9 bases between them. From germline, CDR1 is KGHDR and CDR2 SFDVKD. Patients between 18 and 65 years old had hyperthyroidism, newly diagnosed and lasting under 2 months. This TCR was sampled from a woman aged 18 to 35 with Graves' hyperthyroidism. The gene calls are TRBV24-1 and TRBJ2-1; D is unresolved. Input material: blood. In nucleotides, the CDR3 is TGTGCCACCAGTGATTTCCCGTACACCAATGAGCAGTTCTTC. Residues: CATSDFPYTNEQFF.